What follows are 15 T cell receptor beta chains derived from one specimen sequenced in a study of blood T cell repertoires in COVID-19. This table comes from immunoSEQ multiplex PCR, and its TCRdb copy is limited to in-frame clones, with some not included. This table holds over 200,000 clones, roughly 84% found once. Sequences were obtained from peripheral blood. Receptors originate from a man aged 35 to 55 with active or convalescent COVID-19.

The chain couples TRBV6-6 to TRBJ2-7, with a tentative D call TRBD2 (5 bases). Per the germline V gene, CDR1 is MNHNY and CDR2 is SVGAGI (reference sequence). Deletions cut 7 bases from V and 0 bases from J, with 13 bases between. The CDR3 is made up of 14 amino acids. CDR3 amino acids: CASKTERGSYEQYF. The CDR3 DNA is TGTGCCAGCAAAACGGAACGGGGCTCCTACGAGCAGTACTTC.

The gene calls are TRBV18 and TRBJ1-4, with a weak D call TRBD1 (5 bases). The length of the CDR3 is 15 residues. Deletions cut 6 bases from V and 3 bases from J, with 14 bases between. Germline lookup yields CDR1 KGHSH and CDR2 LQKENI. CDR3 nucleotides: TGTGCCAGCTCGTCAGGACAAGGGGCTAATGAAAAACTGTTTTTT. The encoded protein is CASSSGQGANEKLFF.

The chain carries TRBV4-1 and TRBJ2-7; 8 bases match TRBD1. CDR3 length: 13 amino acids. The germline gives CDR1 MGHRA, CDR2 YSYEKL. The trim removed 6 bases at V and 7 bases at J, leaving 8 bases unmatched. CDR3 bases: TGCGCCAGCAGACTAGGACAGGGTATGGAGCAGTACTTC. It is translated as CASRLGQGMEQYF.

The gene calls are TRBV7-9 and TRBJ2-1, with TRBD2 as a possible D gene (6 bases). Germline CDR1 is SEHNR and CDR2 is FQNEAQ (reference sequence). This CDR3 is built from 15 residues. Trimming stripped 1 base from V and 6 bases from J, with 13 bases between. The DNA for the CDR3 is TGTGCCAGCAGCTTAGGACTAGTTGAGGGCAATGAGCAGTTCTTC. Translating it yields CASSLGLVEGNEQFF.

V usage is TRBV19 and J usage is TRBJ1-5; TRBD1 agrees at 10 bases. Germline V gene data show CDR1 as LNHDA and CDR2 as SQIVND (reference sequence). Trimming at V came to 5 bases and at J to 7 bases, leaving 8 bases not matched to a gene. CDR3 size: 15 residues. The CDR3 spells CASSPDRGPEQPQHF. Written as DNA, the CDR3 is TGTGCCAGTAGTCCCGACAGGGGGCCGGAGCAGCCCCAGCATTTT.

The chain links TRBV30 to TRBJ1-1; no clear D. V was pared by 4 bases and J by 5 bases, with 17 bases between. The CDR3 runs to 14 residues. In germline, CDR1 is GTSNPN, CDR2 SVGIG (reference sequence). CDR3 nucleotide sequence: TGTGCCTGGACCCCGACTGGCGGAGGGACTGAAGCTTTCTTT. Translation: CAWTPTGGGTEAFF.

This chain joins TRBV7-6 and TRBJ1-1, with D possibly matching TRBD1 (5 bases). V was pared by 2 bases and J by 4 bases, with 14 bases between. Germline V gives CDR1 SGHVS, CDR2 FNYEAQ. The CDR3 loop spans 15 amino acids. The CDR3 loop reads CASSLNQGSSTEAFF. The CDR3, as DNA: TGTGCCAGCAGCTTAAATCAGGGTTCGAGCACTGAAGCTTTCTTT.

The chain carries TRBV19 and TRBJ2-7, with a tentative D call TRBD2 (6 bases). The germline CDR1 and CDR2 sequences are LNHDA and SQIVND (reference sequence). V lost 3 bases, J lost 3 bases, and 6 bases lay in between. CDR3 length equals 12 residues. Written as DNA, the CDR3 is TGTGCCAGTAGTATGGGGGGCTACGAGCAGTACTTC. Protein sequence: CASSMGGYEQYF.

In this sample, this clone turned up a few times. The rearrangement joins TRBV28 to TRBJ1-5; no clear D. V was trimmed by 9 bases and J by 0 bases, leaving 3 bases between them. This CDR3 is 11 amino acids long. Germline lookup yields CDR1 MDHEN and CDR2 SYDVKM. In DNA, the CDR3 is TGTGCCAGTTATAGCAATCAGCCCCAGCATTTT. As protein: CASYSNQPQHF.

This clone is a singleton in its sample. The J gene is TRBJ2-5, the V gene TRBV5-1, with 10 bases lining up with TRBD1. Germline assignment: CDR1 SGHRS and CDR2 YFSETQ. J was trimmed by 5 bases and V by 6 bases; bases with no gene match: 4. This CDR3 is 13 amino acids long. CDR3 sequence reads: CASTRDRGETQYF. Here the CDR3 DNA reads TGCGCCAGCACCCGGGACAGGGGTGAGACCCAGTACTTC.

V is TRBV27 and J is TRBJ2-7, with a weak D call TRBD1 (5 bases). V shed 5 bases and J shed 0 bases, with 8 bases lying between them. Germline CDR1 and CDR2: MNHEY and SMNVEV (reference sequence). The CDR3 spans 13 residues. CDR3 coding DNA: TGTGCCAGCAGTAACAGGTTCTCCTACGAGCAGTACTTC. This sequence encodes CASSNRFSYEQYF.

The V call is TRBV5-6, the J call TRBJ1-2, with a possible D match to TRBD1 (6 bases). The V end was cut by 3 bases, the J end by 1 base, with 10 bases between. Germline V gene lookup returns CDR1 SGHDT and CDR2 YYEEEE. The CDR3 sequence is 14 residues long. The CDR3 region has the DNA TGTGCCAGCAGCTGGGAGGGGGATAACTATGGCTACACCTTC. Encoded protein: CASSWEGDNYGYTF.

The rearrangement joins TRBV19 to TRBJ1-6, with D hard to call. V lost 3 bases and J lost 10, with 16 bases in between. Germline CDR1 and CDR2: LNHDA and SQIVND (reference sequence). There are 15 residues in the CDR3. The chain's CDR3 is CASSILSGVGSPLHF. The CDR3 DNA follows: TGTGCCAGTAGTATTTTGTCAGGCGTAGGATCACCCCTCCACTTT.

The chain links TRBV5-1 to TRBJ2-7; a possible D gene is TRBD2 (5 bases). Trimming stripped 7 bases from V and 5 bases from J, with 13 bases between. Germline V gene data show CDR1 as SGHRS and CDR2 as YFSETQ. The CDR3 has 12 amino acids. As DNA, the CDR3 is TGCGCCAGCGCCATTCGGGGTCACGAGCAGTACTTC. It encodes CASAIRGHEQYF.

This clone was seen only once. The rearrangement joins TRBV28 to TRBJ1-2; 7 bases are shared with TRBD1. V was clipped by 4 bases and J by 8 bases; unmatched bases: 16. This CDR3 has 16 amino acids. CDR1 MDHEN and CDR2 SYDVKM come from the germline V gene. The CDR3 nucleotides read TGTGCCAGCAGTTCCAGTAGGGGGCTGACAGGGACCGGCTACACCTTC. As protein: CASSSSRGLTGTGYTF.